Below, 32 T cell receptor beta chains from the same sample are listed, as sequenced in a study of T cells after yellow fever vaccination. TCRdb itself ran the 5' RACE reads through MiXCR, one entry per CDR3 protein. The sample records approximately 70,000 distinct CDR3 sequences, about 6% being singletons. The source material was CD8+ T cells sorted from PBMCs, sampled roughly 46 days after the first yellow fever vaccination. These receptors all stem from a man between 18 and 29 years old who received the YFV17D yellow fever vaccine.

J is TRBJ2-1 and V is TRBV7-9, with 11 bases lining up with TRBD1. Trimming at V came to 4 bases and at J to 9 bases, leaving 11 bases not matched to a gene. Germline V CDR1 and CDR2: SEHNR, FQNEAQ (reference sequence). The CDR3 loop spans 16 amino acids. The CDR3 region has the DNA TGTGCCAGCAGCTCCACCCGGACAGGGGGCGAGGGTGAGCAGTTCTTC. Amino acid sequence: CASSSTRTGGEGEQFF. The full variable domain, rest sourced from reference TRBV7-9 and TRBJ2-1, is DTGVSQNPRHKITKRGQNVTFRCDPISEHNRLYWYRQTLGQGPEFLTYFQNEAQLEKSRLLSDRFSAERPKGSFSTLEIQRTEQGDSAMYLCASSSTRTGGEGEQFFGPGTRLTVL.

This clonotype was seen ten or more times. V and J are TRBV5-1 and TRBJ2-1, with D tentatively TRBD1 (5 bases). The CDR3 loop spans 13 amino acids. Germline-derived CDR1 and CDR2 are SGHRS and YFSETQ. V was pared by 1 base and J by 8 bases, with 10 bases between. The CDR3 loop reads CASSLTGRHEQFF. CDR3 sequence (DNA): TGCGCCAGCAGCTTGACAGGTAGACATGAGCAGTTCTTC.

This clonotype was seen many times. The rearrangement joins TRBV4-2 to TRBJ2-6, with D possibly being TRBD1 (6 bases). CDR3 length: 16 residues. Germline V lookup: CDR1 LGHNA, CDR2 YNFKEQ. Trimming stripped 0 bases from V and 7 bases from J, with 13 bases between. CDR3 amino acids: CASSQEDTGSANVLTF. In DNA form, the CDR3 reads TGTGCCAGCAGCCAAGAGGATACAGGGAGTGCCAACGTCCTGACTTTC.

Ten or more counts support this clonotype. The rearrangement joins TRBV4-3 to TRBJ2-7, with no clear D. Germline V gene data show CDR1 as LGHNA and CDR2 as YSLEER. CDR3 length equals 14 residues. V was clipped by 0 bases and J by 0 bases, with 6 bases between them. DNA of the CDR3: TGCGCCAGCAGCCAAGATAGGCTCTCCTACGAGCAGTACTTC. Protein: CASSQDRLSYEQYF.

This clonotype occurred many times. CDR3 nucleotide sequence: TGTGCCAGCAGTCCTCCCGCCTGGGGGGAAGAAAAACTGTTTTTT. Its translation is CASSPPAWGEEKLFF. The chain couples TRBV12-3 or TRBV12-4 to TRBJ1-4; a possible D gene is TRBD1 (5 bases). The V gene lost 5 bases and the J gene lost 8 bases, with 18 bases spanning the gap. The CDR3 contains 15 residues.

The chain has TRBV24-1 and TRBJ2-2, with D hard to call. Trimming left V 0 bases short and J 1 base short, with 5 bases between. The germline gives CDR1 KGHDR, CDR2 SFDVKD. This CDR3 comprises 15 residues. The CDR3 sequence: CATSDLGENTGELFF. The CDR3 DNA is TGTGCCACCAGTGATTTGGGGGAGAACACCGGGGAGCTGTTTTTT.

This clonotype showed up many times. The rearrangement joins TRBV4-1 to TRBJ2-3; the D call may be TRBD1 or TRBD2 (5 bases each). V was clipped by 4 bases and J by 3 bases, with 17 bases between them. The CDR3 loop spans 16 amino acids. Germline values: CDR1 MGHRA, CDR2 YSYEKL. The chain's CDR3 is CASSLGWGKGTDTQYF. The CDR3 nucleotides are TGCGCCAGCAGCCTCGGCTGGGGGAAGGGTACAGATACGCAGTATTTT.

This clonotype has ten or more counts. The V call is TRBV4-1, the J call TRBJ2-1, with 9 bases aligning to TRBD1. CDR1 is MGHRA and CDR2 is YSYEKL in the germline V gene. Trimming took 5 bases from V and 9 from J; bases not matched to a gene: 8. The CDR3 consists of 14 residues. CDR3 region: CASSKGQGVSEQFF. The CDR3 coding sequence is TGCGCCAGCAGCAAGGGACAGGGCGTAAGTGAGCAGTTCTTC.

The chain uses TRBV9 and TRBJ1-1, with 7 bases identical to TRBD1. J gave up 0 bases and V 4 bases, and 6 bases lay outside the gene matches. CDR1 and CDR2 (germline): SGDLS, YYNGEE. CDR3 length: 15 amino acids. CDR3 loop: CASSSLQGMNTEAFF. The CDR3 DNA reads TGTGCCAGCAGCTCGCTACAGGGGATGAACACTGAAGCTTTCTTT.

The sample holds one count of this clonotype. One end of the junction fails to match germline, which may point to a read error. The rearrangement joins TRBV28 to TRBJ2-1; tentative D call: TRBD2 (5 bases). This CDR3 region has 14 residues. Germline CDR1 reads MDHEN; CDR2 reads SYDVKM. The DNA of the CDR3 is TGTGCCATCGGCCCCGGGGTCCTCTACTATGAGCAGTTCTTC. Protein product: CAIGPGVLYYEQFF. The full variable domain, rest sourced from reference TRBV28 and TRBJ2-1, is DVKVTQSSRYLVKRTGEKVFLECVQDMDHENMFWYRQDPGLGLRLIYFSYDVKMKEKGDIPEGYSVSREKKERFSLILESASTNQTSMYLCAIGPGVLYYEQFFGPGTRLTVL.

This clonotype was seen a few times. The rearrangement joins TRBV28 to TRBJ2-3, with 7 bases matching TRBD2. The germline V gene has CDR1 MDHEN and CDR2 SYDVKM. The CDR3 spans 16 residues. V was clipped by 6 bases and J by 5 bases; unmatched bases: 14. For the CDR3, the DNA is TGTGCCAGCAGCTTACCCTATGGGGGGGTCAGAGATACGCAGTATTTT. It specifies CASSLPYGGVRDTQYF.

With regard to this clonotype: This may be a read error, as it is one base from a much larger clone. The rearrangement uses TRBV4-1 and TRBJ2-5; D might be TRBD1 (5 bases). The ends were cut back, 7 bases at V and 5 bases at J, with 11 bases in the middle. CDR3 length equals 12 residues. The germline V gene has CDR1 MGHRA and CDR2 YSYEKL. The CDR3 reads CASIDSHETQYF. CDR3 DNA: TGCGCCAGCATTGACAGCCACGAGACCCAGTACTTC.

This clonotype was observed at least ten times. CDR3 nucleotide sequence: TGTGCCAGTTCCGCCGGGACTTCACCCTACAATGAGCAGTTCTTC. Translating gives CASSAGTSPYNEQFF. V usage is TRBV9 and J usage is TRBJ2-1; perhaps TRBD2 as D (6 bases). With 8 bases removed from V and 2 bases from J, the gap between germline ends came to 17 bases. From germline, CDR1 is SGDLS and CDR2 YYNGEE. The CDR3 totals 15 residues.

DNA for the CDR3: TGTGCCAGCAGCTCAGGACCGGGACACAGCCCTGACACAGATACGCAGTATTTT. The encoded protein is CASSSGPGHSPDTDTQYF. This chain links TRBV11-1 with TRBJ2-3; TRBD1 might be the D (6 bases). This CDR3 region has 18 residues. Between the trimmed V and J ends, which lost 4 bases and 2 bases, there was a span of 22 bases. Germline CDR1 and CDR2: SGHAT and FQDESV (reference sequence). Filled out from reference TRBV11-1 and TRBJ2-3, the complete variable domain reads EAEVAQSPRYKITEKSQAVAFWCDPISGHATLYWYRQILGQGPELLVQFQDESVVDDSQLPKDRFSAERLKGVDSTLKIQPAELGDSAMYLCASSSGPGHSPDTDTQYFGPGTRLTVL.

By share, this clonotype counts as large (0.1 to 1%). The chain recombines TRBV7-2 with TRBJ2-7; 14 nucleotides line up with TRBD2. The CDR3 is made up of 16 amino acids. Trimming took 5 bases from V and 0 from J; bases not matched to a gene: 3. Looked up from germline, CDR1 is SGHTA and CDR2 is FQGNSA. The CDR3 nucleotides read TGTGCCAGCAGCCAAGGGACTAGCGGGAGCTCCTACGAGCAGTACTTC. Protein product: CASSQGTSGSSYEQYF.

This clonotype was found many times. CDR3 DNA: TGTGCCAGCACCCAGGGGGGGGCTCATGGCTACACCTTC. Translation: CASTQGGAHGYTF. The chain links TRBV6-5 to TRBJ1-2, with 7 bases matching TRBD1. Losses at the gene ends were 7 bases for V and 6 bases for J; bases not matched to a gene: 8. Looked up from germline, CDR1 is MNHEY and CDR2 is SVGAGI. The CDR3 runs to 13 residues.

This clonotype was found a few times. The chain employs TRBV29-1 and TRBJ2-5, with a weak D call TRBD2 (5 bases). Germline V gene data show CDR1 as SQVTM and CDR2 as ANQGSEA. This CDR3 spans 14 amino acids. V lost 6 bases and J lost 3, with 17 bases in between. For the CDR3, the DNA is TGCAGCGTCGTACCGAACGGGGTCGAAGAGACCCAGTACTTC. Amino acids: CSVVPNGVEETQYF.

On this clonotype itself: Being one base from a much bigger clone, this may be a read error. The chain combines TRBV6-1 with TRBJ2-5; D remains ambiguous. Germline CDR1 reads MNHNS; CDR2 reads SASEGT. V was cut by 3 bases and J by 0 bases, with 14 bases left in between. The CDR3 totals 16 residues. The CDR3 DNA reads as TGTGCCAGCAGTGAGGTCAGACCATCGTACCAAGAGACCCAGTACTTC. As protein: CASSEVRPSYQETQYF.

Ten or more counts support this clonotype. The V call is TRBV15, the J call TRBJ1-2; 8 positions agree with TRBD1. This CDR3 has 14 residues. The V segment lost 4 bases and the J segment 5 bases; nucleotides outside the gene matches: 6. Germline-derived CDR1 and CDR2 are LNHNV and YYDKDF (reference sequence). The DNA for the CDR3 is TGTGCCACCAGCATCACAGGGGGGTTATATGGCTACACCTTC. Its translation: CATSITGGLYGYTF. Combining the CDR3 with reference TRBV15 and TRBJ1-2 gives the whole variable domain DAMVIQNPRYQVTQFGKPVTLSCSQTLNHNVMYWYQQKSSQAPKLLFHYYDKDFNNEADTPDNFQSRRPNTSFCFLDIRSPGLGDTAMYLCATSITGGLYGYTFGSGTRLTVV.

Ten or more counts support this clonotype. V gene TRBV27 combines with J gene TRBJ2-5; D is unclear. CDR3 size: 13 residues. Germline loops: CDR1 MNHEY, CDR2 SMNVEV (reference sequence). Trimming shortened V by 10 bases and J by 5 bases, and 17 bases separated the two germline ends. The CDR3 here is CATRPLGYETQYF. Written as DNA, the CDR3 is TGTGCCACCCGTCCTCTGGGGTATGAGACCCAGTACTTC.

This clonotype showed up many times. V usage is TRBV4-3 and J usage is TRBJ2-3; D is uncertain. Germline V gene sequence: CDR1 LGHNA, CDR2 YSLEER. CDR3 length: 15 residues. V was cut by 3 bases and J by 5 bases, with 15 bases left in between. The CDR3 coding sequence is TGCGCCAGCAGCCAGCTCATGCTTGGTCAAGATACGCAGTATTTT. Translated: CASSQLMLGQDTQYF.

Remarks on this clonotype: A much more abundant neighbour one base away suggests this may be a read error. This chain uses TRBV10-3 with TRBJ2-3; the D is unclear. Germline-derived CDR1 and CDR2 are ENHRY and SYGVKD. This CDR3 is 12 amino acids long. V was trimmed by 3 bases and J by 5 bases, leaving 6 bases between them. CDR3 sequence reads: CAISDSEDTQYF. CDR3 sequence (DNA): TGTGCCATCAGTGACTCCGAAGATACGCAGTATTTT.

The chain employs TRBV7-6 and TRBJ1-2; 7 bases match TRBD1. V was pared by 4 bases and J by 8 bases, with 4 bases of the junction left unmatched. Germline V gives CDR1 SGHVS, CDR2 FNYEAQ. The CDR3 length is 12 residues. The CDR3 loop reads CASSSGGSGYTF. CDR3 sequence (DNA): TGTGCCAGCAGCTCAGGGGGGAGCGGCTACACCTTC.

This clonotype was picked up a small number of times. This chain joins TRBV7-9 and TRBJ1-4; 7 bases map to TRBD1. Germline CDR1 and CDR2: SEHNR and FQNEAQ (reference sequence). Trimming removed 5 bases from V and 2 bases from J; junction bases left unmatched: 2. CDR3 length: 14 residues. DNA of the CDR3: TGTGCCAGCAGCGGGACAGATACTAATGAAAAACTGTTTTTT. This codes for CASSGTDTNEKLFF.

For this clonotype: Being one base from a much bigger clone, this may be a read error. The CDR3 loop reads CSARPLQGLKNMQYF. The CDR3 DNA follows: TGCAGTGCTAGGCCTTTACAGGGGCTCAAAAACATGCAGTACTTC. V and J are TRBV20-1 and TRBJ2-4; 7 positions match TRBD1. CDR3 length: 15 amino acids. Germline loops: CDR1 DFQATT, CDR2 SNEGSKA (reference sequence).

This clonotype was counted only a few times. The chain couples TRBV4-1 to TRBJ1-3; 7 nucleotides line up with TRBD1. Germline CDR1 MGHRA, CDR2 YSYEKL. V gave up 8 bases and J gave up 0 bases; unmatched junction bases: 4. This CDR3 is built from 14 residues. CDR3 nucleotides: TGCGCCAGCTCAGACAGGGCCTCTGGAAACACCATATATTTT. It is translated as CASSDRASGNTIYF.

The sample holds many counts of this clonotype. This chain connects TRBV27 to TRBJ2-7; D not resolved. CDR1 is MNHEY and CDR2 is SMNVEV in the germline V gene (reference sequence). Trimming stripped 6 bases from V and 2 bases from J, with 5 bases between. This CDR3 spans 11 amino acids. Here the CDR3 DNA reads TGTGCCAGCAGCTATGCCTACGAGCAGTACGTC. Residues: CASSYAYEQYV.

The chain recombines TRBV4-3 with TRBJ2-3; no firm D call. With 0 bases removed from V and 4 bases from J, the gap between germline ends came to 11 bases. The CDR3 has 15 residues. CDR1 LGHNA and CDR2 YSLEER come from the germline V gene. As DNA, the CDR3 is TGCGCCAGCAGCCAAGATCAAGGGTTGCCAGATACGCAGTATTTT. The encoded protein is CASSQDQGLPDTQYF.

This clonotype came up many times. The V and J genes are TRBV29-1 and TRBJ2-2; tentative D call: TRBD2 (5 bases). V lost 4 bases and J 5 bases, leaving 8 bases between the germline ends. The CDR3 totals 12 residues. CDR1 is SQVTM, CDR2 ANQGSEA, per germline. The CDR3 DNA reads as TGCAGCGTTGTTTCGGGAACCGGGGAGCTGTTTTTT. Translated, it gives CSVVSGTGELFF.

This clonotype was counted ten times or more. V is TRBV10-3 and J is TRBJ2-3; TRBD1 agrees at 11 bases. The CDR3 is 15 residues long. The ends lost 6 bases at V and 4 bases at J; junction bases unmatched: 6. CDR1 ENHRY and CDR2 SYGVKD come from the germline V gene. This chain's CDR3 is CAIRGTGGDADTQYF. The CDR3 coding sequence is TGTGCCATCAGGGGGACAGGGGGAGATGCAGATACGCAGTATTTT.

This clonotype was seen repeatedly, ten times or more. The CDR3: CASSFPSGYQETQYF. The CDR3 bases are TGTGCCAGCAGTTTTCCTAGCGGGTACCAAGAGACCCAGTACTTC. The V call is TRBV12-3 or TRBV12-4, the J call TRBJ2-5; 8 bases are shared with TRBD2. J gave up 0 bases and V 3 bases, and 3 bases lay outside the gene matches. This CDR3 spans 15 amino acids.

This clonotype has ten or more counts. This sequence joins TRBV6-2 or TRBV6-3 and TRBJ2-1, with 7 nucleotides matching TRBD1. The CDR3 is made up of 16 amino acids. J gave up 4 bases and V 2 bases, and 8 bases lay outside the gene matches. CDR1 and CDR2 from the germline V gene are MNHEY and SVGEGT. The CDR3 is CASSYAGTDLYNEQFF. The CDR3 DNA is TGTGCCAGCAGTTACGCCGGGACAGACCTTTACAATGAGCAGTTCTTC.